This T cell receptor (beta chain) was identified during a study of blood T cell repertoires in COVID-19. Study-wide background: Sample material is recorded as cDNA or gDNA derived from T cells, B-cell-depleted T cells, or PBMCs.

Original handling: Quantification of nucleated cells was approximated via reference gene primer amplification. TCRdb's copy holds only in-frame clones and misses some; the assay was immunoSEQ multiplex PCR. The V and J calls and clone size were taken over from that table, and D and trimming were inferred from the DNA. The profile shows 150,000 to 200,000 clones, 75% to 85% of them singletons. Enrollees, roughly 18 to 89 years old, lived in 20 to 25 US areas. Germline-derived CDR1 and CDR2 are SGDLS and YYNGEE. The CDR3 sequence is 15 residues long. Trimming stripped 4 bases from V and 0 bases from J, with 13 bases between.

The sequenced sample was PBMCs or T cells enriched from blood (not recorded which). The sequence came from a middle-aged man who had recovered from COVID-19. This rearrangement joins TRBV9 to TRBJ1-2; a possible D gene is TRBD1 (6 bases). The CDR3 protein is CASSPGTSTNYGYTF. The CDR3 DNA is TGTGCCAGCAGCCCGGGGACAAGTACTAACTATGGCTACACCTTC.